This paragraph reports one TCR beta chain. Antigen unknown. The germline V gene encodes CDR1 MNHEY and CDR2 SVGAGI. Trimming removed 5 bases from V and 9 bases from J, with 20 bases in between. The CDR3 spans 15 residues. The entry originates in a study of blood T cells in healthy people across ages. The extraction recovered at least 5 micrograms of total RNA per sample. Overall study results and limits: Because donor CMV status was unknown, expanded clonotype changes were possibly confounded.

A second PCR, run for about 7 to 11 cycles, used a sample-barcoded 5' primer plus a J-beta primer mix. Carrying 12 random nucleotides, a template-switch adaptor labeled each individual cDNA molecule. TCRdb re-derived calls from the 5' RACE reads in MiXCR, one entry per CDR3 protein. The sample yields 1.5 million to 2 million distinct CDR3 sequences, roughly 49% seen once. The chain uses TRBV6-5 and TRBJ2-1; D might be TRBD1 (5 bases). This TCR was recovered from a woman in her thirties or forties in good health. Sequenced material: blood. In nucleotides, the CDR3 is TGTGCCAGCAGTCCGCCGTATAGGGGCTGGGGTGAGCAGTTCTTC. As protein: CASSPPYRGWGEQFF.